This TCR beta chain was sequenced for a study of CD8+ T cells in alopecia areata. In this sample, this clone turned up a few times. RNA, once extracted, was reverse transcribed into cDNA for use as the sequencing template. Profiled with immunoSEQ multiplex PCR; TCRdb holds only in-frame clones, not every one. Of about 180,000 clones in the sample, less than 70% were seen once. Regarding treatment: oral pan-JAK inhibitor, 5-10 mg twice daily. V lost 2 bases, J lost 4 bases, and 15 bases lay in between. CDR3 length: 15 amino acids. Germline assignment: CDR1 SGHTA and CDR2 FQGTGA. This clonotype originated in a human donor with alopecia areata. Sequenced here: CD8+ T cells sorted from blood, sampled at week 24, from a patient treated with tofacitinib. V usage is TRBV7-3 and J usage is TRBJ2-7; tentatively, D is TRBD2 (6 bases). The chain's CDR3 is CASSLGGASPYEQYF. The CDR3 DNA reads as TGTGCCAGCAGCTTAGGAGGGGCCAGTCCTTACGAGCAGTACTTC.